These 29 T cell receptor beta chains share one sample of origin, sequenced in a study of glioma-infiltrating T cells after dendritic cell vaccination. Measured with immunoSEQ multiplex PCR; TCRdb has only the in-frame clones, and not every one. The table shows 93,000 or so clones, with 79% occurring only once. Sequences were derived from blood, sampled before dendritic cell vaccination. These receptors came from a human donor with glioblastoma.

The chain couples TRBV5-1 to TRBJ2-5; TRBD1 might be the D (6 bases). CDR1 and CDR2 from the germline V gene are SGHRS and YFSETQ. The CDR3 runs to 17 residues. V was pared by 0 bases and J by 5 bases, with 20 bases between. The CDR3 sequence is CASSLDAPGTLLETQYF. CDR3 DNA sequence: TGCGCCAGCAGCTTGGACGCCCCCGGGACACTGCTTGAGACCCAGTACTTC.

This clone was observed a handful of times. The V call is TRBV7-3, the J call TRBJ2-1; 8 nucleotides align to TRBD2. The CDR3 is made up of 13 amino acids. Trimming at V came to 2 bases and at J to 14 bases, leaving 8 bases not matched to a gene. Germline CDR1 is SGHTA and CDR2 is FQGTGA. CDR3 in amino acids: CASSLRGGPFKFF. The CDR3 DNA reads TGTGCCAGCAGCTTACGGGGGGGCCCCTTCAAGTTCTTC.

This clone showed up just a few times. The V gene is TRBV2, the J gene TRBJ1-1; D unresolved. CDR1 is SNHLY and CDR2 is FYNNEI in the germline V gene. Deletions cut 6 bases from V and 1 base from J, with 6 bases between. The CDR3 spans 12 residues. The CDR3 reads CASRAKNTEAFF. CDR3 DNA sequence: TGTGCCAGCAGGGCAAAGAACACTGAAGCTTTCTTT.

The chain joins TRBV6-5 to TRBJ1-2, with D possibly matching TRBD1 (5 bases). CDR1 is MNHEY, CDR2 SVGAGI, per germline. The germline V and J ends were trimmed by 5 bases and 4 bases, with 14 bases remaining between them. The CDR3 is 14 amino acids. DNA for the CDR3: TGTGCCAGCAGTCGCGGGGGGTCGCTCTATGGCTACACCTTC. Protein sequence: CASSRGGSLYGYTF.

The rearrangement links TRBV18 to TRBJ1-2; D not certain. Trimming cost V 2 bases and J 0 bases, with 19 bases left between them. This CDR3 region has 18 residues. The germline CDR1 and CDR2 sequences are KGHSH and LQKENI. CDR3 sequence reads: CASSPFTSMEETNYGYTF. The DNA of the CDR3 is TGTGCCAGCTCACCATTCACCTCGATGGAGGAAACTAACTATGGCTACACCTTC.

The V call is TRBV7-3, the J call TRBJ2-6, with D perhaps TRBD1 (5 bases). This CDR3 contains 15 residues. Trimming stripped 5 bases from V and 9 bases from J, with 17 bases between. Germline values: CDR1 SGHTA, CDR2 FQGTGA. CDR3 loop: CASSPMASTGNVLTF. For the CDR3, the DNA is TGTGCCAGCAGCCCAATGGCCAGTACAGGCAACGTCCTGACTTTC.

The rearrangement joins TRBV6-6 to TRBJ2-5; TRBD2 agrees at 7 bases. The germline V gene encodes CDR1 MNHNY and CDR2 SVGAGI (reference sequence). The CDR3 extends over 14 amino acids. The CDR3 DNA follows: TGTGCTACCCGGGACTACCTCCTCCAAGAGACCCAGTACTTC. The encoded protein is CATRDYLLQETQYF.

The chain is built from TRBV30 and TRBJ1-6; tentatively, D is TRBD1 (6 bases). CDR3 size: 16 residues. Germline V lookup: CDR1 GTSNPN, CDR2 SVGIG (reference sequence). Trimming shortened V by 1 base and J by 6 bases, and 16 bases separated the two germline ends. The CDR3, as DNA: TGTGCCTGGAGTGGGGAAACAGGGAGGGTTAATTCACCCCTCCACTTT. The encoded protein is CAWSGETGRVNSPLHF.

V gene TRBV11-3 combines with J gene TRBJ2-1, with 9 bases aligning to TRBD2. Trimming at V came to 0 bases and at J to 4 bases, leaving 10 bases not matched to a gene. The CDR3 spans 18 residues. Germline-derived CDR1 and CDR2 are SGHNT and YENEEA. CDR3 in amino acids: CASSLERGRASGYNEQFF. The CDR3 nucleotides are TGTGCCAGCAGCTTAGAGCGCGGGAGGGCCTCAGGTTACAATGAGCAGTTCTTC.

This clone was seen once. The chain employs TRBV5-1 and TRBJ1-4, with 8 bases fitting TRBD1. The CDR3 length is 18 residues. V trimming: 2 bases; J trimming: 5 bases; junction bases outside the gene matches: 14. Germline assignment: CDR1 SGHRS and CDR2 YFSETQ. The CDR3 protein is CASSLRGQGRAGNEKLFF. As DNA, the CDR3 is TGCGCCAGCAGCTTACGCGGACAGGGTAGGGCAGGCAATGAAAAACTGTTTTTT.

This chain links TRBV5-8 with TRBJ2-7; a weak D match, TRBD2 (6 bases). This CDR3 spans 16 amino acids. Germline V CDR1 and CDR2: SGHTS, YDEGEE. Between the trimmed V and J ends, which lost 1 base and 0 bases, there was a span of 14 bases. CDR3 in DNA: TGTGCCAGCAGCTTGATCGGGCGGGGAAGCTCCTACGAGCAGTACTTC. It specifies CASSLIGRGSSYEQYF.

This clone was recorded a few times. The chain employs TRBV10-1 and TRBJ2-7; D gene unclear. Between the trimmed V and J ends, which lost 0 bases and 7 bases, there was a span of 10 bases. The CDR3 length is 13 residues. Germline-derived CDR1 and CDR2 are WNHNN and SYGVQD (reference sequence). For the CDR3, the DNA is TGCGCCAGCAGTGAGTCGGCGAGCGCTGAGCAGTACTTC. Protein sequence: CASSESASAEQYF.

This clone has more than one count but fewer than ten. The rearrangement links TRBV7-9 to TRBJ2-7, with 7 bases lining up with TRBD1. J was trimmed by 4 bases and V by 0 bases; bases with no gene match: 12. CDR1 SEHNR and CDR2 FQNEAQ come from the germline V gene (reference sequence). The CDR3 runs 17 residues. The CDR3 region is CASSLARGTAVGYEQYF. CDR3 DNA: TGTGCCAGCAGCTTAGCCAGAGGGACAGCGGTAGGGTACGAGCAGTACTTC.

J is TRBJ2-1 and V is TRBV19, with 7 bases that match TRBD1. Germline loops: CDR1 LNHDA, CDR2 SQIVND (reference sequence). The CDR3 covers 15 residues. Unmatched junction bases numbered 13, after V lost 4 bases and J lost 10 bases. CDR3 coding DNA: TGTGCCAGTAGTAGGGGACAGCCTCCAATCACGGAGCAGTTCTTC. It specifies CASSRGQPPITEQFF.

The chain has TRBV5-1 and TRBJ2-7; 8 bases map to TRBD2. There are 17 residues in the CDR3. V shed 4 bases, J shed 3 bases, and the junction held 15 bases outside the gene matches. The germline V gene has CDR1 SGHRS and CDR2 YFSETQ. The CDR3 nucleotides read TGCGCCAGCAGCCAACACGGGAGCGGGGGTATTTACTACGAGCAGTACTTC. It translates to CASSQHGSGGIYYEQYF. The full variable domain, with the rest looked up from reference TRBV5-1 and TRBJ2-7, is KAGVTQTPRYLIKTRGQQVTLSCSPISGHRSVSWYQQTPGQGLQFLFEYFSETQRNKGNFPGRFSGRQFSNSRSEMNVSTLELGDSALYLCASSQHGSGGIYYEQYFGPGTRLTVT.

The chain has TRBV2 and TRBJ1-3; TRBD1 agrees at 8 bases. CDR1 and CDR2 from the germline V gene are SNHLY and FYNNEI. This CDR3 spans 15 amino acids. V trimming: 6 bases; J trimming: 0 bases; junction bases outside the gene matches: 4. For the CDR3, the DNA is TGTGCCAGCAGACAGGGGGTGAGCTCTGGAAACACCATATATTTT. Its protein is CASRQGVSSGNTIYF. Together with reference TRBV2 and TRBJ1-3, the CDR3 gives the full variable domain: EPEVTQTPSHQVTQMGQEVILRCVPISNHLYFYWYRQILGQKVEFLVSFYNNEISEKSEIFDDQFSVERPDGSNFTLKIRSTKLEDSAMYFCASRQGVSSGNTIYFGEGSWLTVV.

This chain links TRBV15 with TRBJ2-7; 7 positions agree with TRBD1. With V trimmed by 5 bases and J by 5 bases, 9 bases remained unmatched. Germline CDR1 and CDR2: LNHNV and YYDKDF (reference sequence). CDR3 length equals 14 residues. The CDR3 here is CATSPPRGGHEQYF. CDR3 sequence (DNA): TGTGCCACCAGCCCCCCGCGAGGGGGCCACGAGCAGTACTTC.

This sequence joins TRBV30 and TRBJ1-5; D is unresolved. Trimming pared 2 bases from V and 10 bases from J, leaving 9 bases between. This CDR3 has 11 amino acids. Per the germline V gene, CDR1 is GTSNPN and CDR2 is SVGIG (reference sequence). The CDR3 here is CAWSTGSPQHF. CDR3 nucleotide sequence: TGTGCCTGGAGTACGGGGAGCCCCCAGCATTTT.

The chain links TRBV18 to TRBJ1-2, with D unclear. The CDR3 loop spans 15 amino acids. V was clipped by 3 bases and J by 8 bases, with 19 bases between them. The germline V gene encodes CDR1 KGHSH and CDR2 LQKENI. The CDR3 region has the DNA TGTGCCAGCTCACCCCCAGGTCCGGAGGTTTTCGGCTACACCTTC. This translates into CASSPPGPEVFGYTF.

This clone has only a few counts. The V gene is TRBV19, the J gene TRBJ2-7; a possible D gene is TRBD2 (6 bases). The ends were cut back, 5 bases at V and 4 bases at J, with 12 bases in the middle. The CDR3 loop spans 13 amino acids. Germline V gives CDR1 LNHDA, CDR2 SQIVND (reference sequence). The CDR3 loop reads CASSQISGYEQYF. CDR3 sequence (DNA): TGTGCCAGTAGTCAGATTAGCGGTTACGAGCAGTACTTC.

A note on this clone: At one of its ends the junction is not consistent with the germline gene, which may arise from a read error. The CDR3 region has the DNA TGTGCCTGGAGCGTGACCCTCCCCGGGGGGACCTCCTTCGAGCAGTACTTC. This sequence encodes CAWSVTLPGGTSFEQYF. V and J are TRBV30 and TRBJ2-7; TRBD2 agrees at 7 bases. CDR3 size: 17 residues. Per the germline V gene, CDR1 is GTSNPN and CDR2 is SVGIG (reference sequence).

J is TRBJ2-2 and V is TRBV28; D possibly corresponds to TRBD2 (6 bases). CDR1 and CDR2 from the germline V gene are MDHEN and SYDVKM. V was pared by 3 bases and J by 2 bases, with 10 bases between. The CDR3 totals 15 residues. CDR3 sequence: CASSFRGSNTGELFF. CDR3 sequence (DNA): TGTGCCAGCAGTTTTCGGGGGAGTAACACCGGGGAGCTGTTTTTT.

This clone has only one observation. This chain joins TRBV7-3 and TRBJ2-1, with TRBD2 identical over 10 bases. The germline CDR1 and CDR2 sequences are SGHTA and FQGTGA. Germline trimming cut 2 bases from V and 7 bases from J; bases unmatched to any gene: 14. This CDR3 contains 18 residues. CDR3 coding DNA: TGTGCCAGCAGCTTAGGGTCGCGGGGACTAGCGATCTCAAATGAGCAGTTCTTC. Translating gives CASSLGSRGLAISNEQFF.

The V and J genes are TRBV27 and TRBJ2-1, with 12 bases aligning to TRBD2. This CDR3 has 16 residues. Germline trimming cut 6 bases from V and 7 bases from J; bases unmatched to any gene: 10. Per germline, CDR1 MNHEY and CDR2 SMNVEV (reference sequence). CDR3 sequence reads: CASSPWLAGGLNEQFF. DNA for the CDR3: TGTGCCAGCAGCCCCTGGCTAGCGGGAGGGCTTAATGAGCAGTTCTTC.

J is TRBJ2-2 and V is TRBV28; 8 bases are a match to TRBD1. The CDR3 sequence is 16 residues long. Germline CDR1 MDHEN, CDR2 SYDVKM. Trimming removed 8 bases from V and 6 bases from J; junction bases left unmatched: 14. The DNA of the CDR3 is TGTGCCAGCGGCCAGTTAGTCACAGGGGGTCCCGGGGAGCTGTTTTTT. It translates to CASGQLVTGGPGELFF. The complete variable domain, with remaining parts taken from reference TRBV28 and TRBJ2-2, reads DVKVTQSSRYLVKRTGEKVFLECVQDMDHENMFWYRQDPGLGLRLIYFSYDVKMKEKGDIPEGYSVSREKKERFSLILESASTNQTSMYLCASGQLVTGGPGELFFGEGSRLTVL.

This rearrangement joins TRBV7-9 to TRBJ2-1; 9 bases are a match to TRBD2. J lost 5 bases, V lost 0 bases, and 2 bases had no gene match. Germline CDR1 is SEHNR and CDR2 is FQNEAQ (reference sequence). The CDR3 is 15 amino acids. The CDR3 protein is CASSLASGSDNEQFF. CDR3 sequence (DNA): TGTGCCAGCAGCTTAGCTAGCGGGAGCGACAATGAGCAGTTCTTC.

The V gene is TRBV5-1, the J gene TRBJ1-2; D possibly corresponds to TRBD1 (5 bases). The V end was cut by 2 bases, the J end by 3 bases, with 8 bases between. The CDR3 runs 13 residues. The germline V gene encodes CDR1 SGHRS and CDR2 YFSETQ. For the CDR3, the DNA is TGCGCCAGCAGCTTATCGGGGGACTATGGCTACACCTTC. Translating gives CASSLSGDYGYTF.

The chain has TRBV30 and TRBJ1-2, with D tentatively TRBD1 (5 bases). This CDR3 is built from 9 residues. Trimming stripped 0 bases from V and 14 bases from J, with 7 bases between. Germline values: CDR1 GTSNPN, CDR2 SVGIG (reference sequence). The CDR3 DNA sequence: TGTGCCTGGAGTGTACAGGTTACCTTC. Residues: CAWSVQVTF.

The gene calls are TRBV7-9 and TRBJ1-5; 7 bases fit TRBD1. The CDR3 sequence is 13 residues long. The V gene end was trimmed by 5 bases and the J gene end by 7 bases; junction bases not matched to a gene: 5. Germline V gene lookup returns CDR1 SEHNR and CDR2 FQNEAQ (reference sequence). The CDR3 region has the DNA TGTGCCAGCAGCCCCGTAGGGGGCCAGCCCCAGCATTTT. As protein: CASSPVGGQPQHF.